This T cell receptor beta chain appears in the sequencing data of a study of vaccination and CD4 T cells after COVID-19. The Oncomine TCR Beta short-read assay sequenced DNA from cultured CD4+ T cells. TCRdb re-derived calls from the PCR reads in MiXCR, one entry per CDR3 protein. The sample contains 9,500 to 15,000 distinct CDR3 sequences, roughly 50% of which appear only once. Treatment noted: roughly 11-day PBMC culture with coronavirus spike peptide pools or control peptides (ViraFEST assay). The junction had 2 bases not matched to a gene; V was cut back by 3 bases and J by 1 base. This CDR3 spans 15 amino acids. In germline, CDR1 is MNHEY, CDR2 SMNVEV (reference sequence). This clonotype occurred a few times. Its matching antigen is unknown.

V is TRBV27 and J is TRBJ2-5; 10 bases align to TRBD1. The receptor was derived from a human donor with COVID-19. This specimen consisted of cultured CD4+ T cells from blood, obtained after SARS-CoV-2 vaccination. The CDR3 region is CASSLGQGIQETQYF. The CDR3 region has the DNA TGTGCCAGCAGTTTGGGACAGGGGATCCAAGAGACCCAGTACTTC.